This T cell receptor beta chain was found in a study of identical twins. TCRdb re-analysed the 5' RACE reads in MiXCR, keeping a single row per CDR3 protein. The table lists about 100,000 distinct CDR3 sequences, less than 6.5% of them singletons. Per the germline V gene, CDR1 is LNHDA and CDR2 is SQIVND (reference sequence). The length of the CDR3 is 12 residues. This clonotype was seen ten or more times. A junction end diverges from the germline sequence, so it may reflect a read error. The material sequenced was memory T cells sorted from blood. The source of this sequence is a woman between 50 and 59 years old in good health. V gene TRBV19 combines with J gene TRBJ2-1, with TRBD2 identical over 12 bases. CDR3 in amino acids: CASSIGLAGESF. The DNA for the CDR3 is TGTGCCAGTAGTATAGGACTAGCGGGGGAGAGCTTC.